These 29 T cell receptor beta chains were sequenced from one sample in a study of beta chain features in type 1 diabetes. The entirety of the isolated RNA underwent reverse transcription, so expressed TCRB transcripts were sequenced. This table comes from immunoSEQ multiplex PCR, and its TCRdb copy is limited to in-frame clones, with some not included. The repertoire has tens of thousands of clones, roughly three quarters of them found once; the top ten carry 2% to 2.5%. Material: Tregs from blood. The receptors come from a middle-aged woman in good health.

This clone has more than one count but fewer than ten. The chain combines TRBV5-1 with TRBJ2-3; the match to TRBD1 covers 7 bases. In germline, CDR1 is SGHRS, CDR2 YFSETQ. The junction had 2 bases not matched to a gene; V was cut back by 4 bases and J by 3 bases. The CDR3 spans 13 residues. The DNA for the CDR3 is TGCGCCAGCAGCCCGGGACAGACAGATACGCAGTATTTT. Amino acids: CASSPGQTDTQYF. Filled out from reference TRBV5-1 and TRBJ2-3, the complete variable domain reads KAGVTQTPRYLIKTRGQQVTLSCSPISGHRSVSWYQQTPGQGLQFLFEYFSETQRNKGNFPGRFSGRQFSNSRSEMNVSTLELGDSALYLCASSPGQTDTQYFGPGTRLTVL.

This clone was found a few times. The V and J genes are TRBV6-6 and TRBJ2-7; a possible D gene is TRBD1 (5 bases). This CDR3 region has 15 residues. V lost 5 bases to trimming and J lost 3 bases, with 17 bases between them. Germline CDR1 is MNHNY and CDR2 is SVGAGI (reference sequence). CDR3 nucleotides: TGTGCCAGCAGTCGAGATGGCCAGGGAATCTACGAGCAGTACTTC. It specifies CASSRDGQGIYEQYF.

This clone was seen more than once but under ten times. The rearrangement links TRBV6-1 to TRBJ1-5, with D uncertain. In germline, CDR1 is MNHNS, CDR2 SASEGT. V lost 3 bases and J 3 bases, leaving 12 bases between the germline ends. The CDR3 sequence is 15 residues long. For the CDR3, the DNA is TGTGCCAGCAGTGACTTGTGGCAGAACAATCAGCCCCAGCATTTT. Protein product: CASSDLWQNNQPQHF.

This chain joins TRBV29-1 and TRBJ1-2, with D perhaps TRBD1 (5 bases). CDR1 is SQVTM, CDR2 ANQGSEA, per germline. Trimming cost V 0 bases and J 8 bases, with 13 bases left between them. There are 13 residues in the CDR3. CDR3 amino acids: CSVEDLRRGGYTF. The CDR3 nucleotides are TGCAGCGTTGAAGATCTTCGGAGGGGCGGCTACACCTTC.

The chain joins TRBV14 to TRBJ2-7, with 8 bases identical to TRBD1. This CDR3 spans 14 amino acids. Trimming took 4 bases from V and 2 from J; bases not matched to a gene: 4. Per the germline V gene, CDR1 is SGHDN and CDR2 is FVKESK. The CDR3 spells CASSLRQGPYEQYF. CDR3 nucleotide sequence: TGTGCCAGCAGCCTTCGACAGGGGCCCTACGAGCAGTACTTC.

The gene calls are TRBV7-9 and TRBJ1-5; TRBD1 matches at 7 bases. J gave up 2 bases and V 6 bases, and 7 bases lay outside the gene matches. CDR1 is SEHNR and CDR2 is FQNEAQ in the germline V gene (reference sequence). The CDR3 has 15 amino acids. The CDR3 DNA reads TGTGCCAGCAGGCCTTACACAGGGGGCAATCAGCCCCAGCATTTT. Translated: CASRPYTGGNQPQHF.

V gene TRBV27 combines with J gene TRBJ2-7; D perhaps matches TRBD2 (5 bases). Germline values: CDR1 MNHEY, CDR2 SMNVEV (reference sequence). V was clipped by 7 bases and J by 1 base, with 11 bases between them. CDR3 length: 13 residues. The CDR3: CASTSRVSYEQYF. CDR3 nucleotides: TGTGCCAGCACCTCGAGGGTTTCCTACGAGCAGTACTTC.

This chain joins TRBV5-6 and TRBJ1-1, with D perhaps TRBD1 (5 bases). CDR3 length equals 18 residues. V lost 4 bases and J 1 base, leaving 23 bases between the germline ends. The germline V gene encodes CDR1 SGHDT and CDR2 YYEEEE. The CDR3 DNA reads as TGTGCCAGCAGCAGCCCACAGGCGCAAGTAGTGGCGAACACTGAAGCTTTCTTT. The encoded protein is CASSSPQAQVVANTEAFF.

This clone occurred once. The CDR3 sequence is CASSESTSMFF. CDR3 DNA: TGCGCCAGCAGTGAGTCGACAAGTATGTTTTTT. The rearrangement uses TRBV10-2 and TRBJ1-4; D is undetermined. CDR3 length: 11 residues. Germline lookup yields CDR1 WSHSY and CDR2 SAAADI. V lost 0 bases, J lost 15 bases, and 8 bases lay in between.

This chain uses TRBV5-1 with TRBJ1-2, with D perhaps matching TRBD1 (6 bases). V was pared by 0 bases and J by 4 bases, with 16 bases between. Per germline, CDR1 SGHRS and CDR2 YFSETQ. This CDR3 has 16 residues. DNA for the CDR3: TGCGCCAGCAGCTTGGATCGGGGGGCGCGGAGCTATGGCTACACCTTC. Translated: CASSLDRGARSYGYTF.

The J gene is TRBJ1-3, the V gene TRBV6-5, with a weak D call TRBD1 (5 bases). V was cut by 10 bases and J by 0 bases, with 10 bases left in between. CDR3 length: 13 amino acids. Germline V gene lookup returns CDR1 MNHEY and CDR2 SVGAGI. CDR3 nucleotide sequence: TGTGCCACCCAAGACAGCTCTGGAAACACCATATATTTT. Its protein is CATQDSSGNTIYF.

There are a few counts of this clone. The chain uses TRBV6-6 and TRBJ1-2; weak D call: TRBD1 (6 bases). Trimming stripped 6 bases from V and 7 bases from J, with 18 bases between. This CDR3 comprises 14 residues. Germline V gene data show CDR1 as MNHNY and CDR2 as SVGAGI (reference sequence). The CDR3 is CASRAGQTARGYTF. CDR3 sequence (DNA): TGTGCCAGCAGAGCCGGACAGACCGCACGTGGCTACACCTTC.

The chain couples TRBV11-2 to TRBJ2-4, with 9 bases aligning to TRBD1. Germline V lookup: CDR1 SGHAT, CDR2 FQNNGV. J gave up 5 bases and V 5 bases, and 10 bases lay outside the gene matches. This CDR3 has 16 amino acids. The DNA for the CDR3 is TGTGCCAGCAGCATGCTTACAGGGGGCGTCCAAAACATTCAGTACTTC. Amino acid sequence: CASSMLTGGVQNIQYF.

This clone showed up just once. The chain joins TRBV27 to TRBJ1-2, with D possibly TRBD1 on 5 matching bases. The CDR3 covers 13 residues. Trimming removed 5 bases from V and 8 bases from J, with 15 bases in between. CDR1 and CDR2 (germline): MNHEY, SMNVEV (reference sequence). The CDR3, as DNA: TGTGCCAGCAGTCAGGGCAGGTTTTCAGGCTACACCTTC. Residues: CASSQGRFSGYTF.

This clone was seen only once. The chain couples TRBV28 to TRBJ1-1; D perhaps matches TRBD1 (6 bases). Germline V gives CDR1 MDHEN, CDR2 SYDVKM. V was pared by 5 bases and J by 5 bases, with 18 bases between. There are 15 residues in the CDR3. This CDR3 reads CASSPHRVARTEAFF. Here the CDR3 DNA reads TGTGCCAGCAGTCCACACAGGGTCGCGAGGACTGAAGCTTTCTTT.

The chain joins TRBV18 to TRBJ2-5, with D maybe TRBD2 (6 bases). The CDR3 is 15 amino acids. V lost 2 bases and J lost 5, with 15 bases in between. The germline gives CDR1 KGHSH, CDR2 LQKENI. As DNA, the CDR3 is TGTGCCAGCTCACCATTCCGAGGAGGGTGGGAGACCCAGTACTTC. This translates into CASSPFRGGWETQYF.

In this sample, this clone turned up once. The V and J genes are TRBV29-1 and TRBJ2-7; TRBD2 might be the D (5 bases). This CDR3 comprises 12 residues. CDR1 and CDR2 (germline): SQVTM, ANQGSEA. The V end was cut by 6 bases, the J end by 2 bases, with 11 bases between. Here the CDR3 DNA reads TGCAGCGTGCGGGCAGGTACCTACGAGCAGTACTTC. The encoded protein is CSVRAGTYEQYF.

This chain joins TRBV2 and TRBJ1-2, with D maybe TRBD1 (6 bases). Germline CDR1 reads SNHLY; CDR2 reads FYNNEI. With 5 bases removed from V and 0 bases from J, the gap between germline ends came to 10 bases. The CDR3 spans 14 residues. CDR3 DNA: TGTGCCAGCAGTCACAGGGTGTCTAACTATGGCTACACCTTC. Its translation: CASSHRVSNYGYTF.

Here the CDR3 reads CASSATIGSAGDRTPLHF. The CDR3 DNA sequence: TGTGCCAGCAGTGCCACAATCGGTTCGGCAGGGGATCGGACACCCCTCCACTTT. V gene TRBV6-1 combines with J gene TRBJ1-6; the D gene is possibly TRBD1 (6 bases). This CDR3 is built from 18 residues. CDR1 is MNHNS, CDR2 SASEGT, per germline. V was trimmed by 4 bases and J by 11 bases, leaving 27 bases between them.

The J gene is TRBJ2-3, the V gene TRBV28, with TRBD1 matching 8 bases. Germline assignment: CDR1 MDHEN and CDR2 SYDVKM. Germline trimming cut 6 bases from V and 6 bases from J; bases unmatched to any gene: 14. CDR3 length: 16 amino acids. CDR3 nucleotide sequence: TGTGCCAGCAGAACCGGGACAGGCCTAAGCCTGGATACGCAGTATTTT. Its translation: CASRTGTGLSLDTQYF.

This rearrangement joins TRBV6-5 to TRBJ1-2; D not certain. With 2 bases removed from V and 4 bases from J, the gap between germline ends came to 11 bases. The CDR3 is 14 amino acids. The V gene's germline CDR1 is MNHEY and CDR2 SVGAGI. The CDR3 region is CASSYGGLSYGYTF. CDR3 nucleotide sequence: TGTGCCAGCAGTTACGGCGGTTTAAGCTATGGCTACACCTTC.

V gene TRBV5-1 combines with J gene TRBJ2-7; 12 bases map to TRBD2. V was pared by 0 bases and J by 12 bases, with 7 bases of the junction left unmatched. The V gene's germline CDR1 is SGHRS and CDR2 YFSETQ. The CDR3 sequence is 14 residues long. The CDR3 sequence: CASSLAASGGAVYF. The CDR3 region has the DNA TGCGCCAGCAGCTTGGCCGCTAGCGGGGGGGCAGTGTACTTC.

The V call is TRBV5-4, the J call TRBJ2-7, with D possibly TRBD2 on 6 matching bases. The CDR3 length is 15 residues. Germline V gene sequence: CDR1 SGHNT, CDR2 YYREEE (reference sequence). V was trimmed by 0 bases and J by 5 bases, leaving 15 bases between them. The DNA for the CDR3 is TGTGCCAGCAGCTTGGAGGAGGGGTTACAGGACGAGCAGTACTTC. Its translation: CASSLEEGLQDEQYF.

This clone was picked up a small number of times. J is TRBJ2-7 and V is TRBV2; D is ambiguous. The V end was cut by 6 bases, the J end by 3 bases, with 15 bases between. The CDR3 contains 14 residues. The germline V gene has CDR1 SNHLY and CDR2 FYNNEI. The CDR3 is CASSSNLGIYEQYF. The CDR3 DNA reads TGTGCCAGCAGCTCAAACCTAGGTATCTACGAGCAGTACTTC.

The V gene is TRBV19, the J gene TRBJ2-7; 9 positions match TRBD1. Unmatched junction bases numbered 10, after V lost 6 bases and J lost 4 bases. The CDR3 is 15 residues long. CDR1 and CDR2 from the germline V gene are LNHDA and SQIVND (reference sequence). The CDR3 is CASSRRGTGRYEQYF. CDR3 nucleotide sequence: TGTGCCAGTAGCCGTCGAGGGACAGGGCGTTACGAGCAGTACTTC.

The chain employs TRBV6-5 and TRBJ2-1; D gene uncertain. Per germline, CDR1 MNHEY and CDR2 SVGAGI. The V end was cut by 5 bases, the J end by 4 bases, with 6 bases between. The CDR3 is 12 residues long. In DNA form, the CDR3 reads TGTGCCAGCAGTCACACATACAATGAGCAGTTCTTC. It encodes CASSHTYNEQFF.

The chain joins TRBV5-5 to TRBJ1-2, with D unresolved. The CDR3 loop spans 16 amino acids. The germline gives CDR1 SGHKS, CDR2 YYEKEE (reference sequence). The V gene lost 1 base and the J gene lost 1 base, with 14 bases spanning the gap. CDR3: CASSLKVDSYNYGYTF. The CDR3, as DNA: TGTGCCAGCAGCTTGAAAGTGGACTCATATAACTATGGCTACACCTTC.

This clone was seen a few times. The chain combines TRBV29-1 with TRBJ2-2, with 10 positions matching TRBD1. Germline CDR1 SQVTM, CDR2 ANQGSEA. The CDR3 extends over 13 amino acids. V lost 8 bases, J lost 10 bases, and 10 bases stayed unmatched. The CDR3 here is CSCCGTGVEELFF. In DNA, the CDR3 is TGCAGCTGCTGCGGGACAGGGGTTGAGGAGCTGTTTTTT.

V usage is TRBV19 and J usage is TRBJ2-1; tentatively, D is TRBD1 (6 bases). Between the trimmed V and J ends, which lost 4 bases and 0 bases, there was a span of 16 bases. The CDR3 is 17 residues long. Germline CDR1 reads LNHDA; CDR2 reads SQIVND (reference sequence). CDR3 in amino acids: CASSTGMGARSYNEQFF. CDR3 nucleotides: TGTGCCAGTAGTACGGGGATGGGGGCCCGCTCCTACAATGAGCAGTTCTTC.